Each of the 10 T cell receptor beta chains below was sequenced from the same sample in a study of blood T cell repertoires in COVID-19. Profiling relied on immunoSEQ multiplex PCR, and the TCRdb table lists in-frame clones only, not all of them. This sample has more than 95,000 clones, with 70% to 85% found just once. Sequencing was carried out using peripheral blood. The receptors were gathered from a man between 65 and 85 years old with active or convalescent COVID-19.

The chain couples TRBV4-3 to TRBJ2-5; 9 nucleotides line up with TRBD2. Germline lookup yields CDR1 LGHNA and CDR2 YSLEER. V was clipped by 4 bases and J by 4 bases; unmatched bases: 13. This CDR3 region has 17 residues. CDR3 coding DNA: TGCGCCAGCAGCCCAAGGCGGGGGGGGCTACAGGGAGAGACCCAGTACTTC. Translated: CASSPRRGGLQGETQYF.

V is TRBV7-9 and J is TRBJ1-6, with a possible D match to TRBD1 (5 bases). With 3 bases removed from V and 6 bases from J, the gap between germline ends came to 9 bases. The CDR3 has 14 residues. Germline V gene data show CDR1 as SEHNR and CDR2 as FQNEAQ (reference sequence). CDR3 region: CASSLRQPNSPLHF. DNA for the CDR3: TGTGCCAGCAGCTTGCGACAGCCTAATTCACCCCTCCACTTT.

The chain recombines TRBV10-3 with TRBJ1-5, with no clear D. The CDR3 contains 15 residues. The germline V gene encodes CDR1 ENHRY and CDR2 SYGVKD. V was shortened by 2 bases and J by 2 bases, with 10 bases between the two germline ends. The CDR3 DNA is TGTGCCATCAGTGAGACCGGTAGAGGCAATCAGCCCCAGCATTTT. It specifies CAISETGRGNQPQHF.

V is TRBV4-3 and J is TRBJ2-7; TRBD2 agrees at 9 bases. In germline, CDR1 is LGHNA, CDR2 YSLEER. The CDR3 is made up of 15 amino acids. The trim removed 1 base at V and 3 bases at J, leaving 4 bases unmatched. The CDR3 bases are TGCGCCAGCAGCCAAGGGACTAGCGCTTACTACGAGCAGTACTTC. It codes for CASSQGTSAYYEQYF.

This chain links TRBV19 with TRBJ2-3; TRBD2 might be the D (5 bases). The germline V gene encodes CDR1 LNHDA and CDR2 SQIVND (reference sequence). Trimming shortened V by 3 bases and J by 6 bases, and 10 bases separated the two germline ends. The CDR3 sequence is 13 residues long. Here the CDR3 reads CASSINWEDTQYF. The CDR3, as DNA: TGTGCCAGTAGTATCAATTGGGAGGATACGCAGTATTTT.

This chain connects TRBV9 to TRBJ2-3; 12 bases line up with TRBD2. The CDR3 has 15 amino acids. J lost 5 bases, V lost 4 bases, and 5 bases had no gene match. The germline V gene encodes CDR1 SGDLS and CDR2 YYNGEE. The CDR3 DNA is TGTGCCAGCAGCATACGACTAGCGGGAGTAGATACGCAGTATTTT. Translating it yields CASSIRLAGVDTQYF.

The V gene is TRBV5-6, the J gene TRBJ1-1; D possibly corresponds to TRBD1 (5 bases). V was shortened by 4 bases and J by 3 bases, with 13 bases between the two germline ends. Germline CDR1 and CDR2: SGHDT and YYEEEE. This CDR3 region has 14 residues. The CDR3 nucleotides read TGTGCCAGCAGCCTTCGGGGGGTATACACTGAAGCTTTCTTT. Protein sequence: CASSLRGVYTEAFF. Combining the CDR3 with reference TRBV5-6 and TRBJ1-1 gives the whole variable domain DAGVTQSPTHLIKTRGQQVTLRCSPKSGHDTVSWYQQALGQGPQFIFQYYEEEERQRGNFPDRFSGHQFPNYSSELNVNALLLGDSALYLCASSLRGVYTEAFFGQGTRLTVV.

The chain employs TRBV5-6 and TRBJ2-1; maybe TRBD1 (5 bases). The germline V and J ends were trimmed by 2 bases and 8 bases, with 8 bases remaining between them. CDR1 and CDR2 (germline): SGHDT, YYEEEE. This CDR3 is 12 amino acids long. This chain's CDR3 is CASSLGVYEQFF. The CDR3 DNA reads TGTGCCAGCAGCTTAGGGGTTTATGAGCAGTTCTTC.

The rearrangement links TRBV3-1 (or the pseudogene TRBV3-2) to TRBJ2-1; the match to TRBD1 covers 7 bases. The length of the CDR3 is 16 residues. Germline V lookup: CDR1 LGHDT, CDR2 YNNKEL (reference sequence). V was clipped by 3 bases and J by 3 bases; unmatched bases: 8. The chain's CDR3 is CASSHVIDRDYNEQFF. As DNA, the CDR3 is TGTGCCAGCAGCCACGTAATCGACAGGGACTACAATGAGCAGTTCTTC.

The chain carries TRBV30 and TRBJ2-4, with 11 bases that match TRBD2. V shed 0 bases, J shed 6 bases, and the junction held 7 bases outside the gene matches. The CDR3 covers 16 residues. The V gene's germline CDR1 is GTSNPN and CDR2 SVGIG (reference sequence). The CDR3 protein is CAWSVISGGAVNIQYF. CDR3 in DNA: TGTGCCTGGAGTGTAATTAGCGGGGGGGCCGTAAACATTCAGTACTTC.